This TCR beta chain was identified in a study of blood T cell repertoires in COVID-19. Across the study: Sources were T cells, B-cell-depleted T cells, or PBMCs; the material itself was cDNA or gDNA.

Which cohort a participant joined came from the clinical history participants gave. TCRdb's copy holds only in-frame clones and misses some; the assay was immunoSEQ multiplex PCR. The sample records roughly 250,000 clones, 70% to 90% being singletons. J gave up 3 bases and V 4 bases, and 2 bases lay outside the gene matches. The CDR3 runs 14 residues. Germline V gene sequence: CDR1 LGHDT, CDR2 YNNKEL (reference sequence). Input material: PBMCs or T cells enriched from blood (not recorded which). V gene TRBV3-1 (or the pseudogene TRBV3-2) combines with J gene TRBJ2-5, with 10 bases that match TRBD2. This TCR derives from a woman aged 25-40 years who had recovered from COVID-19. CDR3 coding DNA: TGTGCCAGCAGCCCCGGACTAGCGGAAGAGACCCAGTACTTC. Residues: CASSPGLAEETQYF.